Below, one T cell receptor beta chain is given with its context. Its recognized antigen is unknown. No base qualities exist here, and no much larger clone lies one base off it. Trimming leaves V shorter by 4 bases and J shorter by 6 bases, with the junction holding 6 bases beyond the gene matches. Sequences SGHRS (CDR1) and YFSETQ (CDR2) are obtained from the germline V gene. The cysteine opens and the phenylalanine closes a CDR3 of 14 amino acids. Only the CDR3 DNA stays, 42 bases, in frame from base 1. The library was prepared using PCR. The sequencer listed for this sample is Illumina MiSeq. cDNA was made using SMARTScribe reverse transcriptase and a 5' template-switch oligo that added a universal priming site. Each cDNA molecule was tagged by a 12-nucleotide random unique molecular identifier (UMI) carried on the template-switch oligo. During reverse transcription, TCRbeta transcripts were targeted using chain-specific reverse primers. Residual template-switch adapters were removed by uracil DNA glycosylase treatment, and cDNA was purified using a Qiagen MinElute kit. For the first PCR, around 25 cycles were run with KAPA HiFi HotStart ReadyMix and step-out primers, split across four 50 ul reactions. Products of the first-round PCR were gel-purified before additional amplification. Illumina Nextera adapters were attached in a second PCR of seven to eight cycles, and the libraries were then purified and pooled. A 50-nucleotide 5' read captured the UMI barcode for each TCRbeta molecule. The published analysis was carried out like this. Using the MIGEC toolkit, reads were grouped by UMI into consensus reads. Final reads were produced by merging forward and reverse consensus reads with PEAR. A custom decontamination script removed identical UMI-sequence pairs shared across libraries, treating them as cross-sample contamination. MIGMAP, a wrapper around IgBLAST, was used for V(D)J assignment and CDR3 extraction. A TCR clonotype was defined as sharing the same V gene, J gene and CDR3 amino acid sequence, and CDR1 and CDR2 were not sequenced. TCRdb took the public reads, trimmed them with fastp at Q25, ran MiXCR for clone calling and kept in-frame beta chains. Each record represents a unique CDR3 protein, reported with the most common genes and DNA among its rows. The V and J calls here are based on TCRdb, not the publication. A total of some 3,600 distinct CDR3 sequences appear in this sample, around half of them only once. The ten largest clones capture roughly 25% of the sample.

The sample originates from a study of robustness of blood B and T cell sequencing (dated by TCRdb to 2017 to 2018). Some background on the complete study: The goal of the study was to figure out the amount of peripheral blood required to reliably characterize the TCRbeta and IgG repertoires of an individual. In each of the roughly eleven independently drawn blood samples, both the TCRbeta and the IgG repertoires were quantified. As technical replicates, two replicate TCRbeta cDNA libraries were made from one shared RNA pool taken from a single 10 ml draw.

Findings and caveats that apply to the study as a whole: Pooling tubes did not increase the overlap of rare TCRbeta clonotypes, which implies that much larger blood volumes would be needed to capture rare TCRbeta clonotypes. EDTA tubes required immediate fractionation, limiting use in multi-site collections. Across technical replicate libraries, almost 95% of the top 10,000 TCRbeta clonotypes in one library were also found in the other. A full plateau was not reached by TCRbeta rarefaction curves, suggesting under-sequencing or many low-abundance clonotypes. Every single 10 ml sample contained the 1,000 most abundant TCRbeta clonotypes from the pooled draws. Combining 3 or 4 tubes (roughly 29-40 ml blood) brought coverage of the top 10,000 TCRbeta clonotypes close to saturation. Evidence of cross-contamination, likely from batch processing, showed up in one pair of TCRbeta libraries, so the UMI-sequence pairs shared by that pair of libraries were removed.

TCRbeta repertoires were quantified from mRNA rather than genomic DNA, which captures expressed receptors. Without any cell sorting, leukocytes from the buffy coat were collected into Trizol, and RNA was extracted using the Direct-zol RNA MiniPrep Plus kit. EDTA blood tubes were centrifuged immediately at 4°C to separate plasma, buffy coat and red blood cells. The rearranged chain carries TRBV5-1 and TRBJ1-2; 10 central nucleotides agree with TRBD1. The source is a human donor in good health. Sequencing used peripheral blood. The sequence in DNA is TGCGCCAGCAGCCTATGGACAGGGGGGAATGGCTACACCTTC. This yields the protein CASSLWTGGNGYTF.